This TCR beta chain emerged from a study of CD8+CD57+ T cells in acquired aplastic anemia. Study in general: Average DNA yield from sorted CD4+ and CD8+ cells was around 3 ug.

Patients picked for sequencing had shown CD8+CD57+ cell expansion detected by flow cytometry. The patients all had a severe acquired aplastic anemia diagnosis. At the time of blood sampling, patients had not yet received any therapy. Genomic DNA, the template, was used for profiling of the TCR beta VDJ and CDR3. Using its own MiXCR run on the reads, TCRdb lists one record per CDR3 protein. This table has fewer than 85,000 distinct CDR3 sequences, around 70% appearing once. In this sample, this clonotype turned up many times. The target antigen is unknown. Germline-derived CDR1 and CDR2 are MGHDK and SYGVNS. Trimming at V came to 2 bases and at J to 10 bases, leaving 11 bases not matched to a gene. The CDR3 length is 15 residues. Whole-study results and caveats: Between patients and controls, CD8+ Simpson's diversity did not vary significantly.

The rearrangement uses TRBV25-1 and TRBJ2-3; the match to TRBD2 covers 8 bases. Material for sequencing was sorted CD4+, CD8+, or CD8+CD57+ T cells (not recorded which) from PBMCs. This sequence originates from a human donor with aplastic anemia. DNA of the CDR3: TGTGCCAGCAGTGAAACCGGTCTAGCGGGCGGGGCGCAGTATTTT. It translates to CASSETGLAGGAQYF. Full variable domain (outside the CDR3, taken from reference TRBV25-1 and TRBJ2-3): EADIYQTPRYLVIGTGKKITLECSQTMGHDKMYWYQQDPGMELHLIHYSYGVNSTEKGDLSSESTVSRIRTEHFPLTLESARPSHTSQYLCASSETGLAGGAQYFGPGTRLTVL.